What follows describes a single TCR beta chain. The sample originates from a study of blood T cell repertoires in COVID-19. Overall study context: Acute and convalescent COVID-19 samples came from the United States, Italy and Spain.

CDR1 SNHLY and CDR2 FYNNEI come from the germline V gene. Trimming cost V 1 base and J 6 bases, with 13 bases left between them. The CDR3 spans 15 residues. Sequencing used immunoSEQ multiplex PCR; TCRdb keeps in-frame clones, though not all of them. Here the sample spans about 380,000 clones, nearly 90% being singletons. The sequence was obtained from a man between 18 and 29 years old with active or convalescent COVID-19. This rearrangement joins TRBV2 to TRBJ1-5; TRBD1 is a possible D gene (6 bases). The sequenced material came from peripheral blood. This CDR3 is CASSEERGGFQPQHF. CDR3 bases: TGTGCCAGCAGTGAAGAAAGGGGGGGGTTTCAGCCCCAGCATTTT.